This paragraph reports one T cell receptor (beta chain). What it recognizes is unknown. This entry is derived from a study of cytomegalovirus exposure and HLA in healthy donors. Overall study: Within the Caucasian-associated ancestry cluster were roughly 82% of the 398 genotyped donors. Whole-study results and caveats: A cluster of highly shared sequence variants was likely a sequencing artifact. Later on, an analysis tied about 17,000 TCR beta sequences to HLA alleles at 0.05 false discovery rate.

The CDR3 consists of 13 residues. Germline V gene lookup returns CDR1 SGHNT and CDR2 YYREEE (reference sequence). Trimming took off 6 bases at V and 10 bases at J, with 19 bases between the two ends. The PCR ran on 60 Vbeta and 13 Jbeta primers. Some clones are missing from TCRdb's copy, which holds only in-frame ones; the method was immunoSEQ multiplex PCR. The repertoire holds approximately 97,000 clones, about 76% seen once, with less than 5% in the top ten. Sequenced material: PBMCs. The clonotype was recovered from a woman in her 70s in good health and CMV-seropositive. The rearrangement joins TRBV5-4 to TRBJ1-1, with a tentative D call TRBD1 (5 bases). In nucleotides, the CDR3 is TGTGCCAGCACCCCCCGGTGGGGCGGGATAGCTTTCTTT. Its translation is CASTPRWGGIAFF.